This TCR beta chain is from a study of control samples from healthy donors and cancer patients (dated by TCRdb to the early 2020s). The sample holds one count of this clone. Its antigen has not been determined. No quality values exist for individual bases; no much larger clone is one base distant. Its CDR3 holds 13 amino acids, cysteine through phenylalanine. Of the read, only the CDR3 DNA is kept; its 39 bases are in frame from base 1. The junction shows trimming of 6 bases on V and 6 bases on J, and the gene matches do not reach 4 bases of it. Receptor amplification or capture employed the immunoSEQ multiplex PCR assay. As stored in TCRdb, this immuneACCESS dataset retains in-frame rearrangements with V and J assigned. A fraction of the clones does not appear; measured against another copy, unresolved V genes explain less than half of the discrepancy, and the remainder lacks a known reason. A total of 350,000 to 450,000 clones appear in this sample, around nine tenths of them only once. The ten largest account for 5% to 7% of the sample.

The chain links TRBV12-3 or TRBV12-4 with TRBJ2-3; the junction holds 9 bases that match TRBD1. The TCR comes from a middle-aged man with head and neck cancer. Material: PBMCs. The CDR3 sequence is CASSQGQGDTQYF. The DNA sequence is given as TGTGCCAGCAGCCAGGGACAGGGTGATACGCAGTATTTT.